A single sample is the source of the 10 T cell receptor beta chains below, sequenced in a study of OX40 agonist ivuxolimab in advanced cancers. Here immunoSEQ multiplex PCR was the method, and the copy in TCRdb shows in-frame clones only, minus some. The profile covers 80,000 to 100,000 clones, with more than 75% appearing a single time and roughly 0.32% taken by the ten largest. The input for sequencing was CD4+ or CD8+ T cells sorted from blood, taken in a trial of the OX40 agonist ivuxolimab. The source of these receptors is an adult with an advanced solid tumor such as melanoma, head and neck, liver or kidney cancer.

The chain carries TRBV18 and TRBJ1-5; TRBD1 aligns across 7 bases. The V and J ends lost 2 bases and 5 bases, in that order; junction bases with no gene match: 0. CDR1 is KGHSH and CDR2 is LQKENI in the germline V gene. The CDR3 runs to 13 residues. In DNA form, the CDR3 reads TGTGCCAGCTCACCAACAGGGGATCAGCCCCAGCATTTT. Protein product: CASSPTGDQPQHF. Full variable domain (remainder filled in from reference TRBV18 and TRBJ1-5): NAGVMQNPRHLVRRRGQEARLRCSPMKGHSHVYWYRQLPEEGLKFMVYLQKENIIDESGMPKERFSAEFPKEGPSILRIQQVVRGDSAAYFCASSPTGDQPQHFGDGTRLSIL.

The chain uses TRBV28 and TRBJ2-2; tentative D call: TRBD2 (5 bases). Germline values: CDR1 MDHEN, CDR2 SYDVKM. CDR3 length equals 13 residues. V dropped 7 bases and J dropped 6 bases, with 12 bases sitting between them. Written as DNA, the CDR3 is TGTGCCAGCACCGGGATAGGGTCCGGGGAGCTGTTTTTT. Protein: CASTGIGSGELFF. The full variable domain, its missing parts supplied by reference TRBV28 and TRBJ2-2, is DVKVTQSSRYLVKRTGEKVFLECVQDMDHENMFWYRQDPGLGLRLIYFSYDVKMKEKGDIPEGYSVSREKKERFSLILESASTNQTSMYLCASTGIGSGELFFGEGSRLTVL.

This rearrangement joins TRBV6-5 to TRBJ2-2, with D perhaps TRBD1 or TRBD2 (6 bases each). V lost 5 bases to trimming and J lost 5 bases, with 15 bases between them. Germline V gene lookup returns CDR1 MNHEY and CDR2 SVGAGI. CDR3 length: 15 residues. The CDR3 coding sequence is TGTGCCAGCAGTACCCTAGGGGGGAAGACCGGGGAGCTGTTTTTT. This sequence encodes CASSTLGGKTGELFF.

The chain employs TRBV6-6 and TRBJ2-5; tentative D call: TRBD1 (5 bases). From germline, CDR1 is MNHNY and CDR2 SVGAGI (reference sequence). This CDR3 spans 14 amino acids. Trimming cost V 2 bases and J 2 bases, with 9 bases left between them. The CDR3 DNA is TGTGCCAGCAGTTACCGGACACCACAAGAGACCCAGTACTTC. It codes for CASSYRTPQETQYF.

The genes are TRBV4-2 and TRBJ1-1, with D hard to call. The germline V gene has CDR1 LGHNA and CDR2 YNFKEQ. The CDR3 has 14 residues. The V and J ends lost 0 bases and 1 base respectively, with 6 bases between them. In DNA form, the CDR3 reads TGTGCCAGCAGCCAAGATCTGAGGAACACTGAAGCTTTCTTT. Encoded protein: CASSQDLRNTEAFF.

The rearrangement links TRBV7-7 to TRBJ2-7; possibly TRBD2 for D (6 bases). There are 13 residues in the CDR3. Trimming cost V 5 bases and J 4 bases, with 12 bases left between them. Germline-derived CDR1 and CDR2 are SSHAT and FNYEAQ (reference sequence). DNA for the CDR3: TGTGCCAGCAGCGCGGGACCTCTATACGAGCAGTACTTC. Translated: CASSAGPLYEQYF.

This clone has just a few counts. This rearrangement joins TRBV11-1 to TRBJ2-1; 11 nucleotides agree with TRBD2. The V gene end was trimmed by 5 bases and the J gene end by 6 bases; junction bases not matched to a gene: 12. The length of the CDR3 is 17 residues. Per the germline V gene, CDR1 is SGHAT and CDR2 is FQDESV (reference sequence). The CDR3 DNA reads as TGTGCCAGCAGCAGTAACGTAGGAGGACTAGCGGGCAATGAGCAGTTCTTC. Translating gives CASSSNVGGLAGNEQFF. Full variable domain (rest looked up from reference TRBV11-1 and TRBJ2-1): EAEVAQSPRYKITEKSQAVAFWCDPISGHATLYWYRQILGQGPELLVQFQDESVVDDSQLPKDRFSAERLKGVDSTLKIQPAELGDSAMYLCASSSNVGGLAGNEQFFGPGTRLTVL.

V is TRBV2 and J is TRBJ1-1, with D maybe TRBD1 (6 bases). From germline, CDR1 is SNHLY and CDR2 FYNNEI. CDR3 size: 17 residues. The germline V and J ends were trimmed by 4 bases and 3 bases, with 21 bases remaining between them. CDR3 bases: TGTGCCAGCAGTGCGTACAGGGACCGAGCCCTTCACACTGAAGCTTTCTTT. As protein: CASSAYRDRALHTEAFF.

The rearrangement links TRBV6-6 to TRBJ2-7; possibly TRBD2 for D (6 bases). The length of the CDR3 is 16 residues. Germline V CDR1 and CDR2: MNHNY, SVGAGI (reference sequence). The germline V and J ends were trimmed by 0 bases and 1 base, with 13 bases remaining between them. CDR3: CASSYSPSGSSYEQYF. As DNA, the CDR3 is TGTGCCAGCAGTTACTCCCCCTCCGGGAGTTCCTACGAGCAGTACTTC.

The chain links TRBV5-1 to TRBJ2-1; D gene unclear. The CDR3 consists of 11 residues. Germline CDR1 is SGHRS and CDR2 is YFSETQ. V shed 7 bases and J shed 3 bases, with 5 bases lying between them. In DNA, the CDR3 is TGCGCCAGCGCGGACTACAATGAGCAGTTCTTC. It yields the protein CASADYNEQFF.